The 16 T cell receptor beta chains reported below all come from one sample, sequenced in a study of PD-1 blockade in classical Hodgkin lymphoma. There was relapse after autologous stem cell transplantation in every patient, and there was variation in brentuximab vedotin exposure. This table comes from immunoSEQ multiplex PCR, and its TCRdb copy is limited to in-frame clones, with some not included. The table records some 100,000 clones, over 85% of them present only once. The source material was peripheral blood mononuclear cells (PBMCs), sampled at baseline. The receptors originated from a human donor with classical Hodgkin lymphoma.

The chain is built from TRBV30 and TRBJ1-4, with a weak D call TRBD1 (5 bases). Germline V CDR1 and CDR2: GTSNPN, SVGIG (reference sequence). Deletions cut 3 bases from V and 5 bases from J, with 10 bases between. The CDR3 is made up of 13 amino acids. The CDR3 DNA follows: TGTGCCTGGAGAAAAGGGGTAAATGAAAAACTGTTTTTT. Translated, it gives CAWRKGVNEKLFF.

The chain recombines TRBV30 with TRBJ1-3; the D is unclear. Germline V gene data show CDR1 as GTSNPN and CDR2 as SVGIG (reference sequence). The CDR3 length is 14 residues. V was clipped by 2 bases and J by 4 bases, with 12 bases between them. The CDR3 region is CAWSPNQRGNTIYF. The CDR3 nucleotides read TGTGCCTGGAGTCCAAACCAGAGGGGAAACACCATATATTTT.

The J gene is TRBJ1-1, the V gene TRBV11-3, with D maybe TRBD1 (6 bases). CDR3 length: 14 residues. From germline, CDR1 is SGHNT and CDR2 YENEEA. Trimming took 3 bases from V and 1 from J, leaving 9 bases between them. CDR3 loop: CASSFQGQNTEAFF. The CDR3 nucleotides are TGTGCCAGCAGCTTCCAGGGGCAGAACACTGAAGCTTTCTTT.

This clone is a singleton in its sample. This chain joins TRBV28 and TRBJ1-3; a weak D match, TRBD1 (6 bases). V shed 3 bases and J shed 4 bases, with 25 bases lying between them. The CDR3 consists of 19 residues. Germline V gene data show CDR1 as MDHEN and CDR2 as SYDVKM. This CDR3 reads CASSFRHPSLGGVGNTIYF. The DNA for the CDR3 is TGTGCCAGCAGTTTTCGGCACCCTAGCTTGGGGGGCGTCGGAAACACCATATATTTT.

The J gene is TRBJ1-1, the V gene TRBV28; 8 bases line up with TRBD1. The CDR3 consists of 14 residues. Trimming cost V 7 bases and J 12 bases; bases outside gene matches: 16. Germline CDR1 and CDR2: MDHEN and SYDVKM. CDR3 in amino acids: CASNRATDRGHTFF. The CDR3 bases are TGTGCCAGCAATCGAGCCACCGACAGGGGACATACTTTCTTT.

This clone has just one count. The rearrangement uses TRBV11-2 and TRBJ1-3, with D perhaps TRBD1 (5 bases). V lost 0 bases to trimming and J lost 4 bases, with 13 bases between them. CDR3 length: 16 amino acids. CDR1 and CDR2 from the germline V gene are SGHAT and FQNNGV. The CDR3 DNA reads as TGTGCCAGCAGCTTAGATCACCAGGGTTGGGGAAACACCATATATTTT. The encoded protein is CASSLDHQGWGNTIYF.

The gene calls are TRBV5-1 and TRBJ1-4, with D possibly being TRBD1 (6 bases). V was cut by 0 bases and J by 6 bases, with 18 bases left in between. Germline V gene lookup returns CDR1 SGHRS and CDR2 YFSETQ. CDR3 size: 17 residues. CDR3 coding DNA: TGCGCCAGCAGCTTGGATCTGTCAGGGGCGCGGGATGAAAAACTGTTTTTT. Its protein product is CASSLDLSGARDEKLFF.

This clone came up once. The rearrangement joins TRBV9 to TRBJ1-1; 9 nucleotides line up with TRBD1. Germline CDR1 reads SGDLS; CDR2 reads YYNGEE. The V gene end was trimmed by 5 bases and the J gene end by 3 bases; junction bases not matched to a gene: 2. This CDR3 region has 13 residues. CDR3 amino acids: CASSGDRDTEAFF. The CDR3 coding sequence is TGTGCCAGCAGTGGGGACAGGGACACTGAAGCTTTCTTT.

The chain joins TRBV6-5 to TRBJ2-7; D is unresolved. The ends were cut back, 7 bases at V and 3 bases at J, with 7 bases in the middle. The CDR3 has 11 amino acids. Germline V gene sequence: CDR1 MNHEY, CDR2 SVGAGI. The DNA of the CDR3 is TGTGCCAGCAAACCTAACTACGAGCAGTACTTC. The encoded protein is CASKPNYEQYF.

This chain joins TRBV18 and TRBJ2-3; D is perhaps TRBD1 (5 bases). Between the trimmed V and J ends, which lost 0 bases and 0 bases, there was a span of 16 bases. Germline values: CDR1 KGHSH, CDR2 LQKENI. The CDR3 spans 18 residues. CDR3: CASSPPPGPEPSTDTQYF. CDR3 coding DNA: TGTGCCAGCTCACCACCTCCAGGGCCTGAACCTAGCACAGATACGCAGTATTTT.

This chain links TRBV2 with TRBJ1-1, with D uncertain. Germline V lookup: CDR1 SNHLY, CDR2 FYNNEI. The CDR3 covers 13 residues. V was pared by 6 bases and J by 0 bases, with 8 bases between. In DNA, the CDR3 is TGTGCCAGCAGCGACACCTTGAACACTGAAGCTTTCTTT. The encoded protein is CASSDTLNTEAFF.

The chain has TRBV6-5 and TRBJ2-5; TRBD1 might be the D (5 bases). The CDR3 totals 15 residues. With 6 bases removed from V and 6 bases from J, the gap between germline ends came to 20 bases. Germline values: CDR1 MNHEY, CDR2 SVGAGI. CDR3 nucleotides: TGTGCCAGCAGCCGCACACTCAGGGAAGTGAAGACCCAGTACTTC. Translating it yields CASSRTLREVKTQYF.

This clone was detected once. Here the CDR3 DNA reads TGTGCCAGCAGCTTAGATCGGGATTGGGCCAAAAACATTCAGTACTTC. It encodes CASSLDRDWAKNIQYF. The V and J genes are TRBV7-8 and TRBJ2-4; possible D gene TRBD2, 5 bases. Trimming took 1 base from V and 1 from J, leaving 11 bases between them. Germline V gene data show CDR1 as SGHVS and CDR2 as FQNEAQ. The CDR3 runs to 16 residues.

This chain uses TRBV18 with TRBJ2-7; a weak D match, TRBD1 (6 bases). V lost 1 base to trimming and J lost 5 bases, with 9 bases between them. The germline V gene encodes CDR1 KGHSH and CDR2 LQKENI. This CDR3 has 13 residues. CDR3 sequence: CASSPLQGNEQYF. The CDR3 bases are TGTGCCAGCTCACCACTCCAGGGGAACGAGCAGTACTTC.

V is TRBV5-6 and J is TRBJ2-1, with 10 bases identical to TRBD1. V lost 0 bases, J lost 13 bases, and 4 bases stayed unmatched. This CDR3 contains 13 residues. Germline V gene sequence: CDR1 SGHDT, CDR2 YYEEEE. The CDR3 region is CASSLGRDRGQFF. The CDR3 region has the DNA TGTGCCAGCAGCTTGGGCCGGGACAGGGGTCAGTTCTTC.

The count of this clone is one. The rearrangement uses TRBV27 and TRBJ2-7; 8 nucleotides agree with TRBD1. The J segment lost 2 bases and the V segment lost 0 bases, leaving 6 bases of the junction unmatched. Germline CDR1 is MNHEY and CDR2 is SMNVEV (reference sequence). The CDR3 is 16 amino acids. The CDR3 sequence is CASSLSGDRIPYEQYF. In nucleotides, the CDR3 is TGTGCCAGCAGTTTATCCGGGGACAGGATCCCCTACGAGCAGTACTTC.